This entry describes one T cell receptor (beta chain). This CDR3 contains 14 residues. Germline values: CDR1 SGHRS, CDR2 YFSETQ. Unmatched junction bases numbered 9, after V lost 6 bases and J lost 7 bases. Sequencing used immunoSEQ multiplex PCR; TCRdb keeps in-frame clones, though not all of them. The sample has tens of thousands of clones, 85% to 95% seen once. This entry belongs to a study of T cell changes during pregnancy in multiple sclerosis. The sequence was obtained from a female donor in good health, enrolled as a control in a pregnancy study. The sequenced sample was peripheral blood, obtained in the second trimester of pregnancy. This sequence joins TRBV5-1 and TRBJ2-2; 7 positions agree with TRBD1. CDR3 amino acids: CASNRQGGDGELFF. The CDR3 DNA reads TGCGCCAGCAACAGACAGGGTGGAGACGGGGAGCTGTTTTTT.